The rows below give T cell receptor beta chains drawn from one sample of a study of T cells after yellow fever vaccination. TCRdb ran MiXCR on the 5' RACE reads and lists one entry per CDR3 protein. The sample holds 65,000 to 70,000 distinct CDR3 sequences, 5.9% seen once. This material consisted of CD4+ T cells sorted from PBMCs, taken roughly 15 days after the first yellow fever vaccination. Receptors were obtained from a man in his late teens or twenties who received the YFV17D yellow fever vaccine. The CDR3 runs from the conserved cysteine through the conserved F or W. A D gene is named only where the DNA matches it firmly. Size is omitted from some rows. Given values are once, few, many or a class for expanded clones.

CDR3 length	V gene	J gene	clone size	D gene	CDR3 protein	CDR3 DNA
13	TRBV2	TRBJ1-2	-	-	CAFCFSVDYGYTF	TGTGCCTTCTGTTTTAGTGTGGACTATGGCTACACCTTC
17	TRBV6-1	TRBJ1-6	-	-	CASRPDSEGSYNSPLHF	TGTGCCAGCAGACCGGACAGCGAAGGCTCCTATAATTCACCCCTCCACTTT
12	TRBV20-1	TRBJ2-7	many	TRBD2	CSGLAGTYEQYF	TGCAGTGGACTAGCGGGAACCTACGAGCAGTACTTC
13	TRBV12-3/TRBV12-4	TRBJ2-3	many	-	CASTFPGTDTQYF	TGTGCCAGCACCTTCCCGGGCACAGATACGCAGTATTTT
13	TRBV5-1	TRBJ1-2	many	-	CASSLGEHYGYTF	TGCGCCAGCAGCTTAGGGGAACACTATGGCTACACCTTC
16	TRBV10-1	TRBJ2-3	many	TRBD2	CASSSAGTSGGDTQYF	TGCGCCAGCAGTTCAGCGGGGACTAGCGGGGGGGATACGCAGTATTTT
16	TRBV20-1	TRBJ2-3	-	-	CCARVRQGGGTDTQYF	TGCTGTGCTAGAGTTAGGCAGGGAGGAGGAACAGATACGCAGTATTTT
16	TRBV5-6	TRBJ1-6	many	-	CASRRGAGGKNSPLHF	TGTGCCAGCAGGCGTGGGGCGGGAGGGAAGAATTCACCCCTCCACTTT
16	TRBV9	TRBJ2-7	many	-	CASSVEGGQEVDEQYF	TGTGCCAGCAGCGTAGAGGGGGGGCAGGAGGTGGACGAGCAGTACTTC
15	TRBV4-2	TRBJ1-2	many	TRBD1	CASSQPTGGLLGYTF	TGTGCCAGCAGCCAGCCGACAGGGGGACTCCTCGGCTACACCTTC
17	TRBV7-2	TRBJ2-6	few	-	CASSLVAGTSGANVLTF	TGTGCCAGCAGCTTAGTCGCCGGCACCTCTGGGGCCAACGTCCTGACTTTC
13	TRBV4-3	TRBJ2-1	many	-	CASSQGRAREQFF	TGCGCCAGCAGCCAAGGGCGGGCACGTGAGCAGTTCTTC
16	TRBV1	TRBJ1-6	many	-	CTSSQRKDRSDSPLHF	TGCACCAGCAGCCAAAGGAAGGACAGGAGTGATTCACCCCTCCACTTT
12	TRBV6-4	TRBJ1-4	-	-	CTRSALKEKLFF	TGTACCCGCAGTGCCTTGAAAGAAAAACTGTTTTTT